Listed below are T cell receptor beta chains from one sample, sequenced in a study of Ad26.COV2.S vaccination and SARS-CoV-2 variants. Assay used: immunoSEQ multiplex PCR; TCRdb lists only in-frame clones, some missing. The sample has around 400,000 clones; roughly 90% are singletons. The source was peripheral blood, collected in a trial of Ad26.COV2.S vaccine versus placebo. All receptors derive from a person aged 18-60 years who received the Ad26.COV2.S COVID-19 vaccine or a placebo. The CDR3 runs from the conserved cysteine through the conserved F or W. The D gene is left open where the match is weak. Only some rows state a clone size, as once, few, many or a class for expanded clones.

v_call: TRBV28
clone_size: .
j_call: TRBJ1-2
d_call: TRBD1
cdr3_nt: TGTGCCAGCATCACCGGGACAGGGCTCGGGGGAGGCTACACCTTC
cdr3_aa: CASITGTGLGGGYTF

v_call: TRBV4-1
clone_size: once
j_call: TRBJ2-7
d_call: TRBD2
cdr3_nt: TGCGCCACCAGTCCGCGAGCGGGAAACTACGAGCAGTACTTC
cdr3_aa: CATSPRAGNYEQYF

v_call: TRBV27
clone_size: .
j_call: TRBJ2-7
d_call: .
cdr3_nt: TGTGCCAGCAGGGGACGCTACGAGCAGTACTTC
cdr3_aa: CASRGRYEQYF

v_call: TRBV5-1
clone_size: .
j_call: TRBJ2-2
d_call: TRBD1
cdr3_nt: TGCGCCAGCAGCTTAGGGGGCTGGAGCACCGGGGAGCTGTTTTTT
cdr3_aa: CASSLGGWSTGELFF

v_call: TRBV27
clone_size: .
j_call: TRBJ1-2
d_call: TRBD1
cdr3_nt: TGTGCCAGCAGTCCATTCGGGACAGTTGCTAACTATGGCTACACCTTC
cdr3_aa: CASSPFGTVANYGYTF

v_call: TRBV11-2
clone_size: .
j_call: TRBJ2-7
d_call: .
cdr3_nt: TGTGCCAGCAGCCTAAAGGGCTACGAGCAGTACTTC
cdr3_aa: CASSLKGYEQYF

v_call: TRBV30
clone_size: .
j_call: TRBJ2-4
d_call: .
cdr3_nt: TGTGCCTGGAGTGTTGTCGAAAACATTCAGTACTTC
cdr3_aa: CAWSVVENIQYF

v_call: TRBV4-1
clone_size: .
j_call: TRBJ2-7
d_call: TRBD1
cdr3_nt: TGCGCCAGCAGCCCATTACCCGGACAGGGGGCCGGCGAGCAGTACTTC
cdr3_aa: CASSPLPGQGAGEQYF

v_call: TRBV28
clone_size: .
j_call: TRBJ1-6
d_call: .
cdr3_nt: TGTGCCAGCAGGACCTGGGGACCACGGGGTTCACCCCTCCACTTT
cdr3_aa: CASRTWGPRGSPLHF

v_call: TRBV30
clone_size: .
j_call: TRBJ1-2
d_call: .
cdr3_nt: TGTGCCTGGAGTGTTTTAGGGACCGGCTACACCTTC
cdr3_aa: CAWSVLGTGYTF

v_call: TRBV27
clone_size: few
j_call: TRBJ2-7
d_call: .
cdr3_nt: TGTGCCAGCAGTCCCCTAGGACTGAGTGAGGGGGTCGGCGAGCAGTACTTC
cdr3_aa: CASSPLGLSEGVGEQYF

v_call: TRBV7-2
clone_size: once
j_call: TRBJ1-1
d_call: .
cdr3_nt: TGTGCCAGCAGCTTAGGACAGTTGAACACTGAAGCTTTCTTT
cdr3_aa: CASSLGQLNTEAFF

v_call: TRBV29-1
clone_size: .
j_call: TRBJ2-7
d_call: TRBD2
cdr3_nt: TGCAGCGCCTCCGGCGGGAGCTACGAGCAGTACTTC
cdr3_aa: CSASGGSYEQYF

v_call: TRBV11-2
clone_size: .
j_call: TRBJ1-2
d_call: TRBD1
cdr3_nt: TGTGCCAGCAGCTTAACAGCGGGGACAGGCTTGTCCTATGGCTACACCTTC
cdr3_aa: CASSLTAGTGLSYGYTF

v_call: TRBV27
clone_size: .
j_call: TRBJ2-1
d_call: TRBD2
cdr3_nt: TGTGCCAGCAGTTTTTTGGGACTAGCGGGAACGGATGAGCAGTTCTTC
cdr3_aa: CASSFLGLAGTDEQFF

v_call: TRBV5-5
clone_size: .
j_call: TRBJ2-3
d_call: .
cdr3_nt: TGTGCCAGCAGCTACGAATGGACAGACCGCACAGATACGCAGTATTTT
cdr3_aa: CASSYEWTDRTDTQYF

v_call: TRBV4-1
clone_size: .
j_call: TRBJ2-3
d_call: TRBD2
cdr3_nt: TGCGCCAGCAGCCAAGTCGCTAGCGGGGCAGATACGCAGTATTTT
cdr3_aa: CASSQVASGADTQYF